Sequencing of this TCR beta chain was carried out in a study of shared clonotypes between healthy human individuals. Study outcomes and limitations: Although depth was large, rarefaction showed that sequencing of the sorted subsets was incomplete.

Each cell subset's genomic DNA was divided evenly among several immunoSEQ plates. Sorted-subset replicate PCR reactions contained roughly 210 ng DNA, corresponding to some 29,000 T cell genomes. In the original processing: ImmunoSEQ output lacked quality scores and full-length reads, limiting matched filtering. The repertoire was sequenced with immunoSEQ multiplex PCR; TCRdb's copy has only in-frame clones and lacks some. V, J and clone size reflect that table, while D and trimming were determined from the DNA. The sample records about 2 million clones, roughly 94% being singletons. The CDR3 length is 13 residues. Germline-derived CDR1 and CDR2 are LNHDA and SQIVND (reference sequence). V was cut by 8 bases and J by 1 base, with 11 bases left in between. Worth noting for this clone: Its target is not known.

This TCR was sampled from a man aged 18 to 29 in good health. Material: naive CD4+ T cells sorted from blood. The subset was: CD45RA+ positively selected. The chain joins TRBV19 to TRBJ1-1; no firm D call. The CDR3 sequence is CASRPSPNTEAFF. The CDR3 DNA is TGTGCCAGTCGTCCCAGTCCGAACACTGAAGCTTTCTTT.